The source of this T cell receptor (beta chain) is a study of blood T cell repertoires in COVID-19. About the study: PBMCs, B-cell-depleted T cells, or T cells were the source of the cDNA or gDNA that made up the material.

Germline values: CDR1 LGHNA, CDR2 YNFKEQ. V was clipped by 0 bases and J by 4 bases, with 16 bases between them. This CDR3 has 17 amino acids. Individuals aged roughly 18 to 95 years were recruited from 24 US areas. In assigning cohorts, the study relied on participant-reported clinical history. Per the study methods: Reference gene primer amplification gave nucleated cell count estimates. Measured with immunoSEQ multiplex PCR; TCRdb has only the in-frame clones, and not every one. V, J and clone size reflect that table, while D and trimming were determined from the DNA. The sample lists some 140,000 clones, 84% occurring once.

This TCR was recovered from a man in his forties with acute COVID-19. The rearrangement uses TRBV4-2 and TRBJ1-3; TRBD1 is a possible D gene (6 bases). Sequencing was done on a sample of PBMCs or T cells enriched from blood (not recorded which). The CDR3 region is CASSQDPQGVEGNTIYF. The CDR3 DNA reads as TGTGCCAGCAGCCAAGACCCACAGGGTGTGGAGGGAAACACCATATATTTT.